The 21 T cell receptor beta chains below come from one sample, sequenced in a study of cytomegalovirus exposure and HLA in healthy donors. Use of 60 Vbeta and 13 Jbeta primers characterized the PCR. Generated by immunoSEQ multiplex PCR, the TCRdb table keeps only in-frame clones and is missing some. Of some 140,000 clones listed, 82% were seen once; the top ten hold about 7.5%. Specimen: PBMCs. The source is a woman between 50 and 59 years old in good health and CMV-seropositive.

The chain couples TRBV6-4 to TRBJ1-2, with TRBD1 matching over 7 bases. The V gene's germline CDR1 is MRHNA and CDR2 SNTAGT. This CDR3 is 15 amino acids long. V shed 3 bases, J shed 3 bases, and the junction held 7 bases outside the gene matches. CDR3 coding DNA: TGTGCCAGCAGTGATACAGGGGAACCCGACTATGGCTACACCTTC. Translating gives CASSDTGEPDYGYTF.

The V gene is TRBV2, the J gene TRBJ1-5, with D possibly being TRBD1 (6 bases). Trimming took 6 bases from V and 6 from J, leaving 15 bases between them. CDR3 length: 14 residues. The germline CDR1 and CDR2 sequences are SNHLY and FYNNEI. The chain's CDR3 is CASSAQGFGQPQHF. The CDR3 DNA reads as TGTGCCAGCAGCGCCCAGGGGTTCGGTCAGCCCCAGCATTTT.

This rearrangement joins TRBV6-5 to TRBJ1-5, with no clear D. The CDR3 loop spans 15 amino acids. Germline-derived CDR1 and CDR2 are MNHEY and SVGAGI. Trimming cost V 5 bases and J 7 bases, with 18 bases left between them. CDR3 region: CASSSSGWSTQPQHF. The CDR3 coding sequence is TGTGCCAGCAGTAGCTCGGGGTGGTCAACCCAGCCCCAGCATTTT.

This clone is a singleton in its sample. V usage is TRBV4-2 and J usage is TRBJ2-1; tentative D call: TRBD2 (6 bases). Trimming removed 0 bases from V and 3 bases from J, with 15 bases in between. Per the germline V gene, CDR1 is LGHNA and CDR2 is YNFKEQ. The CDR3 extends over 17 amino acids. The chain's CDR3 is CASSQEPAGSNYNEQFF. In DNA form, the CDR3 reads TGTGCCAGCAGCCAAGAGCCGGCCGGGAGTAACTACAATGAGCAGTTCTTC.

The chain joins TRBV28 to TRBJ1-4; D unresolved. V lost 2 bases to trimming and J lost 0 bases, with 10 bases between them. CDR3 length equals 16 residues. Germline loops: CDR1 MDHEN, CDR2 SYDVKM. CDR3 sequence reads: CASSLATAATNEKLFF. The CDR3 DNA is TGTGCCAGCAGTTTAGCCACAGCTGCAACTAATGAAAAACTGTTTTTT.

This clone was detected a few times. The chain carries TRBV2 and TRBJ1-3; the D gene is possibly TRBD1 (6 bases). The CDR3 has 16 amino acids. Germline V CDR1 and CDR2: SNHLY, FYNNEI. The V end was cut by 7 bases, the J end by 0 bases, with 16 bases between. The CDR3 DNA is TGTGCCAGCAATAAGCAGGGGACTAGCTCTGGAAACACCATATATTTT. Its protein product is CASNKQGTSSGNTIYF.

Comment on this clone: Relative to the germline gene, one junction end is altered; a read error may explain this. This chain connects TRBV13 to TRBJ1-6; a possible D gene is TRBD1 (6 bases). CDR1 and CDR2 (germline): PRHDT, FYEKMQ (reference sequence). The CDR3 totals 16 residues. CDR3 loop: CASSLGGSSYNSPLHF. CDR3 DNA sequence: TGTGCCAGCAGCCTAGGGGGGAGCTCCTATAATTCACCCCTCCACTTT.

This chain connects TRBV19 to TRBJ2-5, with no clear D. The CDR3 consists of 13 residues. V lost 3 bases to trimming and J lost 1 base, with 6 bases between them. CDR1 and CDR2 (germline): LNHDA, SQIVND (reference sequence). The CDR3 DNA follows: TGTGCCAGTAGTATTCAGGCCCAAGAGACCCAGTACTTC. The encoded protein is CASSIQAQETQYF.

The rearrangement links TRBV5-1 to TRBJ2-6, with 11 bases aligning to TRBD2. CDR1 and CDR2 (germline): SGHRS, YFSETQ. This CDR3 has 17 amino acids. V lost 8 bases and J lost 0; bases outside the gene matches: 7. CDR3 coding DNA: TGCGCCAGTTCGACTAGCGGGGCCATCTCTGGGGCCAACGTCCTGACTTTC. It codes for CASSTSGAISGANVLTF.

The chain joins TRBV7-2 to TRBJ1-1; 8 positions agree with TRBD1. Germline values: CDR1 SGHTA, CDR2 FQGNSA. The CDR3 covers 14 residues. V lost 7 bases and J lost 5; bases outside the gene matches: 9. CDR3 residues: CASTLGGQGTEAFF. CDR3 nucleotides: TGTGCCAGCACCCTGGGAGGACAGGGAACTGAAGCTTTCTTT.

The chain has TRBV5-8 and TRBJ2-1; D perhaps matches TRBD2 (5 bases). From germline, CDR1 is SGHTS and CDR2 YDEGEE. V lost 4 bases and J lost 5, with 16 bases in between. This CDR3 region has 15 residues. The CDR3: CASSPRGSEHNEQFF. The CDR3, as DNA: TGTGCCAGCAGCCCACGGGGTAGCGAGCACAATGAGCAGTTCTTC.

The V and J genes are TRBV4-1 and TRBJ2-5; 8 bases map to TRBD1. V was pared by 4 bases and J by 4 bases, with 11 bases of the junction left unmatched. This CDR3 region has 16 residues. Germline-derived CDR1 and CDR2 are MGHRA and YSYEKL. The DNA for the CDR3 is TGCGCCAGCAGCCTCCGCCCAGGGGGCGTAGGAGAGACCCAGTACTTC. Translation gives CASSLRPGGVGETQYF.

The chain couples TRBV7-2 to TRBJ1-6, with D perhaps TRBD1 (5 bases). The CDR3 runs 14 residues. The V gene's germline CDR1 is SGHTA and CDR2 FQGNSA. V was clipped by 1 base and J by 10 bases, with 11 bases between them. The CDR3 protein is CASSLGGSRSPLHF. The CDR3 coding sequence is TGTGCCAGCAGCTTAGGGGGCTCGAGGTCACCCCTCCACTTT.

The chain combines TRBV7-4 with TRBJ1-5; D not resolved. The CDR3 extends over 15 amino acids. Trimming took off 0 bases at V and 6 bases at J, with 12 bases between the two ends. Germline CDR1 SGHVT, CDR2 SQSDAQ. For the CDR3, the DNA is TGTGCCAGCAGCTTAGCGCTGGGAGGAAGTCAGCCCCAGCATTTT. Its translation is CASSLALGGSQPQHF.

The chain employs TRBV2 and TRBJ2-1; TRBD2 matches 7 bases. The CDR3 loop spans 13 amino acids. Germline assignment: CDR1 SNHLY and CDR2 FYNNEI. Unmatched junction bases numbered 6, after V lost 5 bases and J lost 8 bases. The CDR3 protein is CASSWRGMDEQFF. As DNA, the CDR3 is TGTGCCAGCAGTTGGCGGGGGATGGATGAGCAGTTCTTC. Filled out from reference TRBV2 and TRBJ2-1, the complete variable domain reads EPEVTQTPSHQVTQMGQEVILRCVPISNHLYFYWYRQILGQKVEFLVSFYNNEISEKSEIFDDQFSVERPDGSNFTLKIRSTKLEDSAMYFCASSWRGMDEQFFGPGTRLTVL.

This clone occurred once. This chain joins TRBV27 and TRBJ2-7; TRBD2 agrees at 9 bases. The junction had 12 bases not matched to a gene; V was cut back by 6 bases and J by 3 bases. The germline V gene encodes CDR1 MNHEY and CDR2 SMNVEV (reference sequence). The CDR3 extends over 16 amino acids. The CDR3 nucleotides are TGTGCCAGCAGCCCCAGCATGCGGGAGGGCCTCTACGAGCAGTACTTC. This translates into CASSPSMREGLYEQYF.

As concerns this clone: One end of the junction varies from germline; a read error may be responsible. This sequence joins TRBV9 and TRBJ1-2, with 8 bases lining up with TRBD1. The germline gives CDR1 SGDLS, CDR2 YYNGEE. CDR3 size: 12 residues. The CDR3 nucleotides read TGTGCCAGCAGCCCCTTTGGACAGGGACGGAGCTTC. This codes for CASSPFGQGRSF.

The chain uses TRBV6-6 and TRBJ2-2, with 7 bases aligning to TRBD2. V lost 2 bases and J lost 7; bases outside the gene matches: 4. Germline V gene lookup returns CDR1 MNHNY and CDR2 SVGAGI (reference sequence). The CDR3 has 14 amino acids. CDR3 sequence reads: CASSYLRGGGELFF. The CDR3 bases are TGTGCCAGCAGTTACCTTCGCGGGGGCGGGGAGCTGTTTTTT.

The V gene is TRBV30, the J gene TRBJ1-4; perhaps TRBD1 as D (5 bases). This CDR3 region has 11 residues. Trimming took 3 bases from V and 11 from J, leaving 10 bases between them. Looked up from germline, CDR1 is GTSNPN and CDR2 is SVGIG (reference sequence). This CDR3 is CAWRSPGKLFF. The CDR3 DNA follows: TGTGCCTGGAGGAGTCCAGGGAAACTGTTTTTT.

This clone was seen just once. This rearrangement joins TRBV5-1 to TRBJ2-3; D not resolved. V was trimmed by 4 bases and J by 6 bases, leaving 15 bases between them. The CDR3 contains 14 residues. The germline V gene encodes CDR1 SGHRS and CDR2 YFSETQ. CDR3: CASSAALPSDTQYF. The CDR3 DNA sequence: TGCGCCAGCAGCGCGGCTCTACCCTCGGATACGCAGTATTTT.

This chain links TRBV28 with TRBJ2-7; 7 positions agree with TRBD1. Germline trimming cut 5 bases from V and 3 bases from J; bases unmatched to any gene: 7. Germline values: CDR1 MDHEN, CDR2 SYDVKM. The CDR3 runs 14 residues. CDR3 in amino acids: CASSIQGPFYEQYF. The CDR3 DNA is TGTGCCAGCAGTATACAGGGGCCCTTCTACGAGCAGTACTTC.